The rows below give T cell receptor beta chains drawn from one sample of a study of cytomegalovirus exposure and HLA in healthy donors. Sequenced by immunoSEQ multiplex PCR; TCRdb stores in-frame clones only, minus some. Counted here are under 90,000 clones, approximately 74% occurring once; the ten biggest clones make up over 8%. Material: PBMCs. The source of these receptors is a man in his forties or fifties in good health and CMV-seropositive. Each CDR3 is given with its conserved first and last residue. A D gene is named only where the DNA matches it firmly. The size field is filled for only some rows; it gives once, few, many or a size class.

d_gene: NA; v_gene: TRBV5-5; j_gene: TRBJ2-1; abundance: once; len: 14; CDR3nt: TGTGCCAGCAGCTTGACTAGAGAACACCATGAGCAGTTCTTC; CDR3aa: CASSLTREHHEQFF
d_gene: NA; v_gene: TRBV6-5; j_gene: TRBJ1-1; abundance: NA; len: 13; CDR3nt: TGTGCCAGCAGACTGACGGGGAACACTGAAGCTTTCTTT; CDR3aa: CASRLTGNTEAFF
d_gene: TRBD2; v_gene: TRBV28; j_gene: TRBJ2-7; abundance: NA; len: 17; CDR3nt: TGTGCCAGCAGTTGGCCCCGGACTAGCGGGAGCTCCTACGAGCAGTACTTC; CDR3aa: CASSWPRTSGSSYEQYF
d_gene: NA; v_gene: TRBV28; j_gene: TRBJ1-5; abundance: NA; len: 13; CDR3nt: TGTGCCAGCAGTTTCCAGGGCCACCAGCCCCAGCATTTT; CDR3aa: CASSFQGHQPQHF
d_gene: NA; v_gene: TRBV5-8; j_gene: TRBJ1-4; abundance: once; len: 15; CDR3nt: TGTGCCAGCCCGGGGGGGGGAAGAACTAATGAAAAACTGTTTTTT; CDR3aa: CASPGGGRTNEKLFF
d_gene: TRBD1; v_gene: TRBV30; j_gene: TRBJ1-2; abundance: few; len: 15; CDR3nt: TGTGCCTGGAGTGTAATAGGGGCAGGGGGAAATGGCTACACCTTC; CDR3aa: CAWSVIGAGGNGYTF
d_gene: NA; v_gene: TRBV7-2; j_gene: TRBJ2-7; abundance: NA; len: 14; CDR3nt: TGTGCCAGCAGCATAGGACAGTGGTCCTACGAGCAGTACTTC; CDR3aa: CASSIGQWSYEQYF
d_gene: NA; v_gene: TRBV27; j_gene: TRBJ1-5; abundance: NA; len: 15; CDR3nt: TGTGCCAGCAGGCCGGGGATATATAGCAATCAGCCCCAGCATTTT; CDR3aa: CASRPGIYSNQPQHF
d_gene: NA; v_gene: TRBV5-1; j_gene: TRBJ2-3; abundance: NA; len: 14; CDR3nt: TGCGCCAGCAGCTTGGATACAATCGGGGATACGCAGTATTTT; CDR3aa: CASSLDTIGDTQYF
d_gene: NA; v_gene: TRBV2; j_gene: TRBJ1-4; abundance: once; len: 14; CDR3nt: TGTGCCAGCAGTGAAGGAGGAACTAATGAAAAACTGTTTTTT; CDR3aa: CASSEGGTNEKLFF
d_gene: TRBD2; v_gene: TRBV7-9; j_gene: TRBJ2-7; abundance: NA; len: 15; CDR3nt: TGTGCCAGCAGCCCACCGGCGGGGGGATCCTACGAGCAGTACTTC; CDR3aa: CASSPPAGGSYEQYF
d_gene: TRBD1; v_gene: TRBV2; j_gene: TRBJ2-4; abundance: NA; len: 14; CDR3nt: TGTGCCAGCAGTGAGGCAGGGGGCAAAAACATTCAGTACTTC; CDR3aa: CASSEAGGKNIQYF
d_gene: TRBD1; v_gene: TRBV2; j_gene: TRBJ1-1; abundance: many; len: 14; CDR3nt: TGTGCCAGCAGTGTAGGCCCCTCAGGGGGAGAAGCTTTCTTT; CDR3aa: CASSVGPSGGEAFF
d_gene: TRBD1; v_gene: TRBV30; j_gene: TRBJ1-1; abundance: NA; len: 14; CDR3nt: TGTGCCTGGACGTCGGGACAGGGGGCGACTGAAGCTTTCTTT; CDR3aa: CAWTSGQGATEAFF
d_gene: NA; v_gene: TRBV28; j_gene: TRBJ2-1; abundance: NA; len: 12; CDR3nt: TGTGCCAGCAGTTTAACGGTGGATGAGCAGTTCTTC; CDR3aa: CASSLTVDEQFF
d_gene: NA; v_gene: TRBV7-2; j_gene: TRBJ2-1; abundance: few; len: 20; CDR3nt: TGTGCCAGCAGCTTAGCGGGGGGTGGGACCGCTCATAACTCCTACAATGAGCAGTTCTTC; CDR3aa: CASSLAGGGTAHNSYNEQFF
d_gene: TRBD1; v_gene: TRBV28; j_gene: TRBJ2-1; abundance: few; len: 16; CDR3nt: TGTGCCAGCAGAGAGAACACAGGGGGCATTGGCAATGAGCAGTTCTTC; CDR3aa: CASRENTGGIGNEQFF
d_gene: NA; v_gene: TRBV11-2; j_gene: TRBJ1-5; abundance: few; len: 13; CDR3nt: TGTGCCAGCAGCTTAGATCGCGATCAGCCCCAGCATTTT; CDR3aa: CASSLDRDQPQHF
d_gene: NA; v_gene: TRBV5-4; j_gene: TRBJ2-2; abundance: NA; len: 16; CDR3nt: TGTGCCAGCAGCTTGGGACAGGGCGGGATGGTCGGGGAGCTGTTTTTT; CDR3aa: CASSLGQGGMVGELFF
d_gene: NA; v_gene: TRBV28; j_gene: TRBJ1-1; abundance: NA; len: 12; CDR3nt: TGTGCCAGCCTAAATCGACAGTGTGAAGCTTTCTTT; CDR3aa: CASLNRQCEAFF
d_gene: NA; v_gene: TRBV6-1; j_gene: TRBJ1-3; abundance: few; len: 13; CDR3nt: TGTGCCAGCATCCGGGGCTCTGGAAACACCATATATTTT; CDR3aa: CASIRGSGNTIYF
d_gene: NA; v_gene: TRBV30; j_gene: TRBJ1-1; abundance: NA; len: 11; CDR3nt: TGTGCCTGGTCTCTGGCGGGGAGGACTTTCTTT; CDR3aa: CAWSLAGRTFF
d_gene: TRBD1; v_gene: TRBV5-1; j_gene: TRBJ1-2; abundance: NA; len: 15; CDR3nt: TGCGCCAGCAGAACAAACCGGGACAGACTTTATGGCTACACCTTC; CDR3aa: CASRTNRDRLYGYTF
d_gene: TRBD2; v_gene: TRBV7-2; j_gene: TRBJ2-7; abundance: NA; len: 15; CDR3nt: TGTGCCAGCAGCGGACGACTAGCGGGGGAGGGGGAGCAGTACTTC; CDR3aa: CASSGRLAGEGEQYF